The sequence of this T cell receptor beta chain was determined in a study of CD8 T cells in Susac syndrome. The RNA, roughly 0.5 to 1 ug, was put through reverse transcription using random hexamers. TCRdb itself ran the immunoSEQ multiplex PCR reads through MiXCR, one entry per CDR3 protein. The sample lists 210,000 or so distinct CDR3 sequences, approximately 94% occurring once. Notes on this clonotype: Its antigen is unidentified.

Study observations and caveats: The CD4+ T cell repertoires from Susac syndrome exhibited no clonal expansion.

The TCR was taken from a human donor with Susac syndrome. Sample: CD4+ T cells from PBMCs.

Written as DNA, the CDR3 is TGTGCCAGCAGCTTAACTAGTTCCTACAATGAGCAGTTCTTC. This codes for CASSLTSSYNEQFF. This rearrangement joins TRBV7-3 to TRBJ2-1, with D unclear. Looked up from germline, CDR1 is SGHTA and CDR2 is FQGTGA. V was shortened by 0 bases and J by 1 base, with 4 bases between the two germline ends. The CDR3 contains 14 residues.